This TCR beta chain was obtained from a study of T cell repertoires in cytomegalovirus infection. Each CDR3 protein is one row after TCRdb ran MiXCR on the reads. The sample yields 250,000 to 300,000 distinct CDR3 sequences, about a sixth seen once. This clonotype has a count of ten or more. The trim removed 3 bases at V and 10 bases at J, leaving 20 bases unmatched. This CDR3 is 19 amino acids long. Germline lookup yields CDR1 MGHRA and CDR2 YSYEKL. The rearrangement links TRBV4-1 to TRBJ1-6; 8 nucleotides match TRBD1. Sequencing was done on a sample of CD8+ T cells from PBMCs. The source of this sequence is a human donor in good health (CMV status not recorded). Some clones in this sample may be carry-over from other donors' samples. Here the CDR3 DNA reads TGCGCCAGCAGCCAGGACCCAGGGGGCCAAATTTTATTGGGATCACCCCTCCACTTT. This codes for CASSQDPGGQILLGSPLHF.